The 17 T cell receptor beta chains listed next were all sequenced from one sample in a study of cytomegalovirus exposure and HLA in healthy donors. The primer mix had 60 Vbeta and 13 Jbeta primers. Some clones are missing from TCRdb's copy, which holds only in-frame ones; the method was immunoSEQ multiplex PCR. The repertoire holds 150,000 to 200,000 clones, roughly 9.4% seen once, with 1% to 1.5% in the top ten. Sequencing was carried out using PBMCs. All receptors come from a woman aged 25 to 39 in good health and CMV-seropositive.

This clone occurred many times. The V gene is TRBV7-9, the J gene TRBJ2-3; D uncertain. The germline V and J ends were trimmed by 10 bases and 0 bases, with 8 bases remaining between them. Germline V gene sequence: CDR1 SEHNR, CDR2 FQNEAQ (reference sequence). This CDR3 has 12 amino acids. The CDR3 DNA is TGTGCCATCCCCCGTAGCACAGATACGCAGTATTTT. Translated, it gives CAIPRSTDTQYF.

A few counts support this clone. The J gene is TRBJ1-1, the V gene TRBV9; TRBD1 matches 9 bases. V shed 3 bases and J 5 bases; nucleotides not matched to a gene: 8. The CDR3 runs to 15 residues. CDR1 and CDR2 from the germline V gene are SGDLS and YYNGEE. The DNA for the CDR3 is TGTGCCAGCAGCGCCTGGGACAGGGATCCGACTGAAGCTTTCTTT. Protein: CASSAWDRDPTEAFF.

The chain has TRBV5-6 and TRBJ2-7; possibly TRBD2 for D (6 bases). The CDR3 length is 13 residues. CDR1 is SGHDT, CDR2 YYEEEE, per germline. V dropped 4 bases and J dropped 6 bases, with 14 bases sitting between them. CDR3: CASSGGTGGEQYF. CDR3 sequence (DNA): TGTGCCAGCAGCGGTGGGACTGGAGGCGAGCAGTACTTC.

The rearrangement uses TRBV5-5 and TRBJ1-1, with D maybe TRBD1 (5 bases). Trimming took off 1 base at V and 1 base at J, with 11 bases between the two ends. From germline, CDR1 is SGHKS and CDR2 YYEKEE (reference sequence). CDR3 size: 15 residues. The CDR3 is CASSLSGLRNTEAFF. CDR3 nucleotides: TGTGCCAGCAGCTTGTCAGGGCTCCGGAACACTGAAGCTTTCTTT.

The V call is TRBV6-1, the J call TRBJ1-2; D possibly corresponds to TRBD1 (6 bases). V shed 1 base and J shed 13 bases, with 19 bases lying between them. The CDR3 consists of 14 residues. Germline values: CDR1 MNHNS, CDR2 SASEGT. Written as DNA, the CDR3 is TGTGCCAGCAGTGAAGTCCATTCAGGGGATACCTGCACCTTC. It codes for CASSEVHSGDTCTF.

This rearrangement joins TRBV9 to TRBJ2-1; D gene unclear. Trimming left V 4 bases short and J 4 bases short, with 9 bases between. Germline assignment: CDR1 SGDLS and CDR2 YYNGEE. This CDR3 is built from 13 residues. The DNA for the CDR3 is TGTGCCAGCAGCCTCGAGAGGTACAATGAGCAGTTCTTC. This sequence encodes CASSLERYNEQFF.

A few counts support this clone. The chain couples TRBV18 to TRBJ2-3, with 10 bases lining up with TRBD2. Germline CDR1 KGHSH, CDR2 LQKENI. V lost 0 bases, J lost 2 bases, and 2 bases stayed unmatched. CDR3 size: 16 residues. The CDR3 here is CASSPPSGRTTDTQYF. The CDR3 region has the DNA TGTGCCAGCTCACCACCTAGCGGGAGGACCACAGATACGCAGTATTTT.

The DNA of the CDR3 is TGTGCCAGCACACCCGGGACTCCGGAGCACGAGCAGTACTTC. This codes for CASTPGTPEHEQYF. The chain recombines TRBV9 with TRBJ2-7; D is perhaps TRBD2 (6 bases). V was clipped by 6 bases and J by 5 bases, with 18 bases between them. Per the germline V gene, CDR1 is SGDLS and CDR2 is YYNGEE. The CDR3 extends over 14 amino acids.

This clone was detected only a few times. This rearrangement joins TRBV9 to TRBJ2-3; 14 bases align to TRBD2. Germline-derived CDR1 and CDR2 are SGDLS and YYNGEE. Trimming took 4 bases from V and 4 from J; bases not matched to a gene: 8. The CDR3 sequence is 17 residues long. CDR3 DNA: TGTGCCAGCAGCCCGAGGGGACTAGCGGGAGCTTCAGATACGCAGTATTTT. Protein sequence: CASSPRGLAGASDTQYF.

The CDR3 is CASSVGSTEAFF. CDR3 coding DNA: TGTGCCAGCAGCGTGGGGAGCACTGAAGCTTTCTTT. This sequence joins TRBV6-5 and TRBJ1-1, with unresolved D. V lost 6 bases to trimming and J lost 4 bases, with 9 bases between them. Germline CDR1 MNHEY, CDR2 SVGAGI. The CDR3 runs to 12 residues.

The chain recombines TRBV11-3 with TRBJ1-1; 7 nucleotides line up with TRBD1. The length of the CDR3 is 13 residues. V dropped 2 bases and J dropped 8; count of bases not matched to a gene: 5. Germline loops: CDR1 SGHNT, CDR2 YENEEA. The CDR3 sequence is CASSLTQGVEAFF. CDR3 in DNA: TGTGCCAGCAGCTTAACCCAGGGGGTCGAAGCTTTCTTT.

The sample holds a few counts of this clone. The genes are TRBV7-2 and TRBJ2-2; D is perhaps TRBD1 (6 bases). Germline CDR1 SGHTA, CDR2 FQGNSA. V shed 11 bases and J shed 1 base, with 11 bases lying between them. The CDR3 is 13 residues long. CDR3: CADSQGNTGELFF. The CDR3 nucleotides are TGTGCCGACTCACAGGGGAACACCGGGGAGCTGTTTTTT.

The rearrangement links TRBV29-1 to TRBJ1-2, with 8 nucleotides matching TRBD1. The J segment lost 8 bases and the V segment lost 1 base, leaving 12 bases of the junction unmatched. CDR3 length: 15 residues. Per the germline V gene, CDR1 is SQVTM and CDR2 is ANQGSEA. The CDR3 nucleotides are TGCAGCGTTGAAGTTCGGGCAGGGGGCGCATGGGGCTACACCTTC. This gives the protein CSVEVRAGGAWGYTF.

This clone showed up just a few times. V and J are TRBV7-8 and TRBJ2-5, with D possibly TRBD2 on 6 matching bases. Trimming pared 1 base from V and 5 bases from J, leaving 14 bases between. The CDR3 is 15 amino acids. Germline CDR1 SGHVS, CDR2 FQNEAQ. DNA of the CDR3: TGTGCCAGCAGCTTAGGGGGGGATTTAAGGGAGACCCAGTACTTC. It encodes CASSLGGDLRETQYF.

The chain links TRBV4-1 to TRBJ2-5, with 7 bases identical to TRBD1. This CDR3 comprises 18 residues. V was clipped by 2 bases and J by 1 base; unmatched bases: 13. Germline lookup yields CDR1 MGHRA and CDR2 YSYEKL. CDR3 region: CASSQFFGTAASQETQYF. Here the CDR3 DNA reads TGCGCCAGCAGCCAATTCTTCGGGACAGCGGCTTCCCAAGAGACCCAGTACTTC.

This clone came up a few times. V and J are TRBV6-5 and TRBJ1-6, with a weak D call TRBD1 (6 bases). This CDR3 comprises 15 residues. Germline V CDR1 and CDR2: MNHEY, SVGAGI. With 4 bases removed from V and 7 bases from J, the gap between germline ends came to 14 bases. The CDR3 DNA reads TGTGCCAGCAGTTCCTCAGGGGCCTTGAATTCACCCCTCCACTTT. It translates to CASSSSGALNSPLHF.

The V call is TRBV19, the J call TRBJ2-4; D ambiguous. The germline CDR1 and CDR2 sequences are LNHDA and SQIVND (reference sequence). The V and J ends lost 6 bases and 1 base respectively, with 10 bases between them. This CDR3 has 14 amino acids. CDR3 nucleotides: TGTGCCAGTAGGCAAGAGCTGGCCAAAAACATTCAGTACTTC. Amino acids: CASRQELAKNIQYF.